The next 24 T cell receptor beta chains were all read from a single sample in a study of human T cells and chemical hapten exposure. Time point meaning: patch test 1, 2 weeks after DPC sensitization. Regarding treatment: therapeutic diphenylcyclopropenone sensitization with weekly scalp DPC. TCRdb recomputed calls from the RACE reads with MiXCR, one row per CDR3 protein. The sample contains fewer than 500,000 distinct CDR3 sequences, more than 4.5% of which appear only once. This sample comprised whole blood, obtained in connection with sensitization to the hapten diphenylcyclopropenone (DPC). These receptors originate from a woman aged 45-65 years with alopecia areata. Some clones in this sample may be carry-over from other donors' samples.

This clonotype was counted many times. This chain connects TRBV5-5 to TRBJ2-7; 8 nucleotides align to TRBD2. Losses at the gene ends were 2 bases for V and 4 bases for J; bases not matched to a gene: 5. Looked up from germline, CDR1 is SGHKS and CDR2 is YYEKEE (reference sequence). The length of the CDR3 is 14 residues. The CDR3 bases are TGTGCCAGCAGCTTCGGGACTAGATATTACGAGCAGTACTTC. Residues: CASSFGTRYYEQYF.

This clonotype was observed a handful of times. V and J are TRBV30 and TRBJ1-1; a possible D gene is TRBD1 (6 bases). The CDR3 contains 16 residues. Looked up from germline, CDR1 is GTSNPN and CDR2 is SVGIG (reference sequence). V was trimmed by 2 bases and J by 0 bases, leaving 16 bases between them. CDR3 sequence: CAWSIGGTQLNTEAFF. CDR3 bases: TGTGCCTGGAGTATAGGGGGGACTCAACTGAACACTGAAGCTTTCTTT.

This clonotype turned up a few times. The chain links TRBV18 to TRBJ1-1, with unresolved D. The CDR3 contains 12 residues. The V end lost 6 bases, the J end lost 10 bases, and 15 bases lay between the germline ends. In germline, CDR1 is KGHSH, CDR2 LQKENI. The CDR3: CASSTPIPGAFF. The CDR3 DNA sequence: TGTGCCAGCTCCACTCCTATCCCCGGAGCTTTCTTT.

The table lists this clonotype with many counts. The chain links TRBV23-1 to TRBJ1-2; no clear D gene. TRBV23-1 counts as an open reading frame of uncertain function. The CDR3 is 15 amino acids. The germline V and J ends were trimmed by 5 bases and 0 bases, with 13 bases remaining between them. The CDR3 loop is CASSSRPGSNYGYTF. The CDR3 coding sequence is TGCGCCAGCAGTTCCCGCCCGGGGTCTAACTATGGCTACACCTTC.

CDR3 coding DNA: TGTGCCAGCAGCCCCGGGCGGACGAGCACAGATACGCAGTATTTT. As protein: CASSPGRTSTDTQYF. The chain joins TRBV11-3 to TRBJ2-3; no clear D. CDR3 length: 15 amino acids. CDR1 is SGHNT and CDR2 is YENEEA in the germline V gene. V was clipped by 5 bases and J by 0 bases, with 12 bases between them.

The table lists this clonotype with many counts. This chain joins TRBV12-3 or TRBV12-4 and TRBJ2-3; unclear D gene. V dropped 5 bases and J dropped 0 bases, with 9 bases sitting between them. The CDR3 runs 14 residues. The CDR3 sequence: CASSDESSTDTQYF. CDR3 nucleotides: TGTGCCAGCAGTGATGAGTCTAGCACAGATACGCAGTATTTT.

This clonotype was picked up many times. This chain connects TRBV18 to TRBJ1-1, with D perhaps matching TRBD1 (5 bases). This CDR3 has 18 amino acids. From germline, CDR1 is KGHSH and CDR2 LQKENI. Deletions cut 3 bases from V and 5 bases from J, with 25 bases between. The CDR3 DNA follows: TGTGCCAGCTCACCGGGAAATCAGGGACCCCAAGTAGGGACTGAAGCTTTCTTT. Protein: CASSPGNQGPQVGTEAFF.

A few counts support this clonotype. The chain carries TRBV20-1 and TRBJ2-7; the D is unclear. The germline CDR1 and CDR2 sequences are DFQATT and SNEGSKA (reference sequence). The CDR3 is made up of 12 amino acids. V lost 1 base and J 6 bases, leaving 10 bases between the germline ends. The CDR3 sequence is CSARVGGPEQYF. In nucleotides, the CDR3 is TGCAGTGCTAGAGTAGGCGGCCCCGAGCAGTACTTC.

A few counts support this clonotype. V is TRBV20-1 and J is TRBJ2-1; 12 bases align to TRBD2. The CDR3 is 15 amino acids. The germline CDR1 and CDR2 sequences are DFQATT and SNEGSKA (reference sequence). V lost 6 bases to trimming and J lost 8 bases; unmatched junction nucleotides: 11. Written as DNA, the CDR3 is TGCAGTGCGGATACTGGACTAGCGGGATCCGATGAGCAGTTCTTC. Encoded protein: CSADTGLAGSDEQFF.

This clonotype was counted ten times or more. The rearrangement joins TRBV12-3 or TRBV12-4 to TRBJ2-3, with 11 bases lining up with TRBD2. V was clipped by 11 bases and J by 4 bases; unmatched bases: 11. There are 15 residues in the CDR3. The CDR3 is CASLAGGLSADTQYF. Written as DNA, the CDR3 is TGTGCCTCCTTAGCGGGGGGGCTTAGCGCAGATACGCAGTATTTT.

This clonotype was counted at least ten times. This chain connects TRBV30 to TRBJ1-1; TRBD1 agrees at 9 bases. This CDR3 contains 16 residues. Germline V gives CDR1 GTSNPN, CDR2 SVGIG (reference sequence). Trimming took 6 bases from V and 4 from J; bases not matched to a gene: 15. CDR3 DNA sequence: TGTGCCTGTTTACCTTGGGCGGGACAGGGTACCACTGAAGCTTTCTTT. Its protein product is CACLPWAGQGTTEAFF.

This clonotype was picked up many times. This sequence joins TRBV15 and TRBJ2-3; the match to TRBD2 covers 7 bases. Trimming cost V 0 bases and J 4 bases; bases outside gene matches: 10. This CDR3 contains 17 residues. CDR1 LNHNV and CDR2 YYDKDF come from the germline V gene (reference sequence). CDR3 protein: CATSRDRAGAFPDTQYF. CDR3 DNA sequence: TGTGCCACCAGCAGAGATCGTGCGGGAGCGTTCCCAGATACGCAGTATTTT.

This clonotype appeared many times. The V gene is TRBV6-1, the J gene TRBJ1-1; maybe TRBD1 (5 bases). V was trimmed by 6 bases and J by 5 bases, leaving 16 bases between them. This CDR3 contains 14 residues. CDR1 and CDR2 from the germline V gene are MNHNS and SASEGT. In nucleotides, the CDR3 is TGTGCCAGCAGACCGGGACGTTTGAGTACTGAAGCTTTCTTT. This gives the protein CASRPGRLSTEAFF.

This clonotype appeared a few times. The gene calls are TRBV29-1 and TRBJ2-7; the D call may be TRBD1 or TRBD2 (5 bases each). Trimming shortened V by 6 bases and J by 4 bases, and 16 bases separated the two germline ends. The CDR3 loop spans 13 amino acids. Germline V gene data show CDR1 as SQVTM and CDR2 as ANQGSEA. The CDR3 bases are TGCAGCGTGCTGACACAGGCGGGTTACGAGCAGTACTTC. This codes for CSVLTQAGYEQYF.

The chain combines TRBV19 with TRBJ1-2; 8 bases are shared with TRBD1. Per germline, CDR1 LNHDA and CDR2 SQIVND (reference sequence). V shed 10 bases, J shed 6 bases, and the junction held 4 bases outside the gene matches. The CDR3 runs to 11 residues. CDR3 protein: CATWTGNGYTF. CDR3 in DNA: TGTGCCACCTGGACAGGGAATGGCTACACCTTC.

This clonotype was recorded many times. CDR3 in DNA: TGTGCCAGCAGTTTAGCCTACAGCGGGTACGAGCAGTACTTC. Translating it yields CASSLAYSGYEQYF. This chain joins TRBV12-3 or TRBV12-4 and TRBJ2-7, with D maybe TRBD2 (6 bases). CDR3 length equals 14 residues. Trimming removed 0 bases from V and 4 bases from J, with 10 bases in between.

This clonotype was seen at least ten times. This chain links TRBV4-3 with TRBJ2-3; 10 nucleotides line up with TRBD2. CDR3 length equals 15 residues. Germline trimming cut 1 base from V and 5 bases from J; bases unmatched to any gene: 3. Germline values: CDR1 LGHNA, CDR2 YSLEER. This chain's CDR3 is CASSQAVAGGDTQYF. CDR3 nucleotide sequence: TGCGCCAGCAGCCAAGCGGTAGCGGGAGGAGATACGCAGTATTTT.

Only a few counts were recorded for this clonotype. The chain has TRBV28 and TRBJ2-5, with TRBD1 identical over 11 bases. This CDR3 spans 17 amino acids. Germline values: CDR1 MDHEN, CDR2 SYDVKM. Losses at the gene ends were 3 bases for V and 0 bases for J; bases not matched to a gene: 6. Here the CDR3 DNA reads TGTGCCAGCAGTTTGGGACAGGGGGATTACAACCAAGAGACCCAGTACTTC. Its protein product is CASSLGQGDYNQETQYF. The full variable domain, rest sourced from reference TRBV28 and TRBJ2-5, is DVKVTQSSRYLVKRTGEKVFLECVQDMDHENMFWYRQDPGLGLRLIYFSYDVKMKEKGDIPEGYSVSREKKERFSLILESASTNQTSMYLCASSLGQGDYNQETQYFGPGTRLLVL.

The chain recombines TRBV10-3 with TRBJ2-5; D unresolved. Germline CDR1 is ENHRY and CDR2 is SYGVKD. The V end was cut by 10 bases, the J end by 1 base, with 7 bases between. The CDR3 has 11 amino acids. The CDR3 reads CATGPQETQYF. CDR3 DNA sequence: TGTGCCACCGGACCCCAAGAGACCCAGTACTTC.

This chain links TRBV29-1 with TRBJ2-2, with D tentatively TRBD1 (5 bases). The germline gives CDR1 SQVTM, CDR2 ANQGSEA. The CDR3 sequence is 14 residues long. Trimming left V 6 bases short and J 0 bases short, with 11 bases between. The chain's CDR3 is CSVQVASNTGELFF. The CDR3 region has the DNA TGCAGCGTACAGGTAGCCTCGAACACCGGGGAGCTGTTTTTT.

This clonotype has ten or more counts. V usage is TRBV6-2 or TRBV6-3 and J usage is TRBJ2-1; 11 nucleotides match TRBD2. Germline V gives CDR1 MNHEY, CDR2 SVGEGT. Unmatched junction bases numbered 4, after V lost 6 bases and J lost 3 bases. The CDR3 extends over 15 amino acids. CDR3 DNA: TGTGCCAGCAGACTAGCGGGAGATAACTACAATGAGCAGTTCTTC. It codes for CASRLAGDNYNEQFF.

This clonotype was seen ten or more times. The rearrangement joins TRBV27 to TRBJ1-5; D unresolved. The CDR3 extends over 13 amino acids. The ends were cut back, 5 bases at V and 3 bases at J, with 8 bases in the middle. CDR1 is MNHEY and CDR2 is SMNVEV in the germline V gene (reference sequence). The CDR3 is CASSTGSNQPQHF. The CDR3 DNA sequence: TGTGCCAGCAGTACCGGATCCAATCAGCCCCAGCATTTT.

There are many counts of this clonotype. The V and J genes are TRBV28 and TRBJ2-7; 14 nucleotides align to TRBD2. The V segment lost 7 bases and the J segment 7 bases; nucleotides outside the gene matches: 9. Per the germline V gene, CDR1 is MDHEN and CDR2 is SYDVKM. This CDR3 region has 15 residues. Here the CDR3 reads CASKTVGLAGEEQYF. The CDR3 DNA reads TGTGCCAGCAAGACCGTGGGACTAGCGGGAGAGGAGCAGTACTTC. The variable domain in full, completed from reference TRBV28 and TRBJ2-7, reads DVKVTQSSRYLVKRTGEKVFLECVQDMDHENMFWYRQDPGLGLRLIYFSYDVKMKEKGDIPEGYSVSREKKERFSLILESASTNQTSMYLCASKTVGLAGEEQYFGPGTRLTVT.

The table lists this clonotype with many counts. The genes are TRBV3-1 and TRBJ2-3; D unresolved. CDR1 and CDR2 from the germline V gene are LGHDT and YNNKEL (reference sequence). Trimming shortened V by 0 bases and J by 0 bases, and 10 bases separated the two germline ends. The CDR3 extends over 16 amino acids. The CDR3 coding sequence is TGTGCCAGCAGCCAAGAGGTAGGGCCTAGCACAGATACGCAGTATTTT. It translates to CASSQEVGPSTDTQYF.